This T cell receptor (beta chain) appears in the sequencing data of a study of monozygotic twins with inflammatory bowel disease. The study, taken as a whole, reports: Twins with IBD had fewer clonotypes in common with others than healthy twins, particularly during disease activity.

Per germline, CDR1 SEHNR and CDR2 FQNEAQ (reference sequence). The CDR3 is 15 amino acids. Regarding this clonotype: The antigen remains undetermined.

Blood, 2 to 2.5 ml, was drawn per donor. The UMIs contained a 6-nucleotide sample barcode. They were added by template switching during cDNA synthesis. TCRalpha and TCRbeta cDNA underwent two nested PCRs of 16 and 9 cycles. TCRdb re-called the 5' RACE reads; every CDR3 protein appears as one record, without DNA. The sample includes 150,000 or so distinct CDR3 sequences. This receptor was taken from a human donor with ulcerative colitis or Crohn's disease, or a healthy co-twin of an affected twin (not recorded which). The rearrangement joins TRBV7-9 to TRBJ2-7; TCRdb proposes TRBD1, but this gene call is untestable without DNA. Specimen: blood. This CDR3 is CASSLVRGQAYEQYF.